The 10 T cell receptor beta chains given below trace back to one sample, sequenced in a study of OX40 agonist ivuxolimab in advanced cancers. This table comes from immunoSEQ multiplex PCR, and its TCRdb copy is limited to in-frame clones, with some not included. The sample includes 45,000 or so clones, around 92% of them seen just once. The sample in question was CD4+ or CD8+ T cells sorted from blood, obtained in a trial of the OX40 agonist ivuxolimab. The receptors were gathered from an adult with an advanced solid tumor such as melanoma, head and neck, liver or kidney cancer.

This chain uses TRBV9 with TRBJ1-1; no reliable D call. CDR1 and CDR2 from the germline V gene are SGDLS and YYNGEE. The CDR3 consists of 13 residues. Trimming cost V 0 bases and J 6 bases, with 9 bases left between them. CDR3 sequence: CASSVGQRPEAFF. CDR3 nucleotides: TGTGCCAGCAGCGTAGGGCAGCGCCCTGAAGCTTTCTTT. The complete variable domain, with remaining parts taken from reference TRBV9 and TRBJ1-1, reads DSGVTQTPKHLITATGQRVTLRCSPRSGDLSVYWYQQSLDQGLQFLIQYYNGEERAKGNILERFSAQQFPDLHSELNLSSLELGDSALYFCASSVGQRPEAFFGQGTRLTVV.

This clone showed up just once. The rearrangement joins TRBV4-1 to TRBJ1-2; D gene uncertain. Germline lookup yields CDR1 MGHRA and CDR2 YSYEKL. The CDR3 sequence is 17 residues long. The germline V and J ends were trimmed by 1 base and 3 bases, with 18 bases remaining between them. CDR3 in amino acids: CASSQVGGENLYYGYTF. The CDR3 DNA reads as TGCGCCAGCAGCCAAGTCGGCGGCGAGAACCTATACTATGGCTACACCTTC.

This rearrangement joins TRBV10-3 to TRBJ1-1; maybe TRBD1 (6 bases). Germline CDR1 reads ENHRY; CDR2 reads SYGVKD. The V gene lost 10 bases and the J gene lost 4 bases, with 13 bases spanning the gap. The CDR3 has 12 residues. The CDR3 protein is CATTQTGTEAFF. The DNA for the CDR3 is TGTGCCACAACACAGACAGGCACTGAAGCTTTCTTT.

The chain joins TRBV7-8 to TRBJ2-5; a possible D gene is TRBD1 (6 bases). The V end was cut by 5 bases, the J end by 2 bases, with 9 bases between. Per the germline V gene, CDR1 is SGHVS and CDR2 is FQNEAQ. CDR3 length equals 13 residues. This chain's CDR3 is CASSPQGQETQYF. As DNA, the CDR3 is TGTGCCAGCAGCCCCCAGGGGCAAGAGACCCAGTACTTC.

The chain recombines TRBV4-1 with TRBJ1-1; D gene uncertain. Trimming cost V 1 base and J 11 bases, with 17 bases left between them. The CDR3 extends over 14 amino acids. Germline CDR1 is MGHRA and CDR2 is YSYEKL. The CDR3 is CASSQGIMLGMAFF. The DNA of the CDR3 is TGCGCCAGCAGCCAAGGGATAATGTTGGGGATGGCTTTCTTT.

This rearrangement joins TRBV15 to TRBJ1-2; 7 bases are a match to TRBD1. After removal of 0 bases from V and 7 bases from J, the junction contained 8 bases not matched to a gene. The length of the CDR3 is 15 residues. Germline V lookup: CDR1 LNHNV, CDR2 YYDKDF (reference sequence). CDR3 bases: TGTGCCACCAGCAGAGATCGAGGGGGCCGAGGTGGCTACACCTTC. This gives the protein CATSRDRGGRGGYTF.

The CDR3 DNA reads TGTGCCAGCAGCTCCAACCGGGACAGGGACACTGAAGCTTTCTTT. Encoded protein: CASSSNRDRDTEAFF. The chain employs TRBV7-9 and TRBJ1-1; 9 bases are shared with TRBD1. J lost 3 bases, V lost 4 bases, and 6 bases had no gene match. Germline-derived CDR1 and CDR2 are SEHNR and FQNEAQ (reference sequence). The CDR3 runs to 15 residues.

Comment on this clone: At one boundary the junction diverges from the germline segment, which might be a read error. The chain couples TRBV6-5 to TRBJ2-7; D perhaps matches TRBD1 (5 bases). The CDR3 extends over 14 amino acids. The germline CDR1 and CDR2 sequences are MNHEY and SVGAGI. CDR3 in DNA: TGTGCCAGCAGGTACTCAGGACAAATTTACGAGCAGTACTTC. Translated: CASRYSGQIYEQYF.

This clone was counted a few times. The chain joins TRBV4-1 to TRBJ1-5; D gene unclear. The CDR3 totals 15 residues. CDR1 and CDR2 from the germline V gene are MGHRA and YSYEKL. V lost 0 bases and J lost 6, with 12 bases in between. This CDR3 reads CASSQDSEGGQPQHF. The CDR3 bases are TGCGCCAGCAGCCAAGATAGTGAGGGAGGTCAGCCCCAGCATTTT.

The chain recombines TRBV9 with TRBJ2-3; no definite D call. V gave up 4 bases and J gave up 4 bases, with 13 bases separating them. Germline V gene sequence: CDR1 SGDLS, CDR2 YYNGEE. The CDR3 sequence is 14 residues long. The CDR3 bases are TGTGCCAGCAGCCAGACAAGACTGTCAGATACGCAGTATTTT. This codes for CASSQTRLSDTQYF.